This TCR beta chain was found in a study of T cell responses to AZD1222 COVID-19 vaccine (dated by TCRdb to the early 2020s). Concerning the study at large: AZD1222 recipients with second doses at about 4 weeks or about 12 weeks were pooled, because spike-specific TCR depth and breadth did not differ between schedules. A total of 240 or so trial participants underwent TCR sequencing, of whom about 200 had received two doses of AZD1222 and some 25 had received two doses of the MenACWY control vaccine. Trial participants were enrolled by age into subgroups of 18-55, 56-69 and 70-plus years, and around 140, 26 and 57 TCR-sequenced participants, respectively, were included in these subgroups. Summary of the overall study and its limitations: The 56-69-year group was small, and its depth increase did not reach significance, likely because of low power. Only six AZD1222 recipients were SARS-CoV-2 seropositive at baseline, limiting conclusions about previously exposed vaccinees. Vaccine-associated CD4 TCRs spanned the whole spike protein, with dominant responses in regions 160-218 and 743-854. Epitopes outside the regions mutated in the B.1.351 and B.1.1.7 variants were reportedly recognized by nearly half of the unique spike-specific TCRs. After two AZD1222 doses, both the breadth and the depth of spike-specific TCRs were significantly higher than at day 0 and than in MenACWY recipients. No day 14 peak-response samples were available, so repertoires were characterized only after the peak T cell response. Most participants were white British and females outnumbered males, and the authors suggested that clonal diversity may have been underestimated.

This sample's time point label indicates: baseline before first vaccination. Vaccinee samples came from UK trials COV001 and COV002, including a single-blind randomized controlled phase 2/3 trial of AZD1222 (ChAdOx1 nCoV-19) in healthy adults. For TCRbeta chain sequencing, PBMC samples from trial participants were taken at day 0 and at day 28 after the second dose. About this clone: What this receptor recognizes is not known. Qualities for individual bases were not recorded, and no much larger clone is one base off.

Inclusive of the bounding cysteine and phenylalanine, the CDR3 is 14 residues long. Of the read, only the CDR3 DNA is kept; its 42 bases are in frame from base 1. Germline trimming amounts to 4 bases on V and 5 bases on J, with 6 as the count of junction bases outside the gene matches. CDR1 KGHDR and CDR2 SFDVKD were looked up in the germline V gene. The CDR3 regions of human TCRbeta chains were subjected to immunosequencing. In the paper's pipeline: TCRs in the repertoires were compared against a reference library of SARS-CoV-2-specific TCRs that had been generated with the MIRA antigen-specificity platform. Breadth was defined as the fraction of unique TCRs that were SARS-CoV-2-associated. Depth was defined as the fraction of total T cells that were SARS-CoV-2-associated. Using the MIRA data, every spike-specific TCR was mapped to the spike region that the TCR reacted to and assigned to either a CD4 or a CD8 class. Log10-transformed breadth and depth values were compared by one-way ANOVA with Sidak's multiple comparisons tests. TCRdb provides this immuneACCESS table in a form limited to in-frame rearrangements. Some clones are lacking; in checked studies, under half of them reflect an unresolved V gene, and why the rest are absent is not known. For V, J and clone size, that table is used; D and trimming come from the DNA. The sample table records 73,000 or so clones; approximately 88% of these occur just once. Jointly, the top ten make up roughly 20% of the sample.

The chain employs TRBV24-1 and TRBJ2-5, and 7 junction bases match TRBD2. This clonotype originated in an adult in good health. Specimen: peripheral blood, collected on day 0 of AZD1222 vaccination. The DNA reads as follows: TGTGCCACCAGTGAAACCGGACTAGAGGAGACCCAGTACTTC. Translated, it gives CATSETGLEETQYF.